Listed below are T cell receptor beta chains from one sample, sequenced in a study of yellow fever vaccine responses in identical twins. Each CDR3 protein is one row after TCRdb ran MiXCR on the RT-PCR reads. The sample includes about 2,100 distinct CDR3 sequences, around four fifths of them seen just once. The input for sequencing was T cells from blood (PBMCs), unsorted or a sorted subset (not recorded which), taken before or after yellow fever vaccination (not recorded which). Source of these receptors: a woman aged 18-29 years who received the yellow fever vaccine. Each CDR3 is given with its conserved first and last residue. The order of the fields is J gene, D gene, clone size, V gene, CDR3 protein, CDR3 DNA. The D gene is left open where the match is weak. Clone size appears in some rows only: once, few, many, or a class for an expanded clone.

TRBJ1-1 . . TRBV29-1 CSVVGPDTEAFF TGCAGCGTTGTTGGGCCGGACACTGAAGCTTTCTTT
TRBJ2-1 . . TRBV18 CASSPPGNEQFF TGTGCCAGCTCACCACCGGGGAATGAGCAGTTCTTC
TRBJ2-7 TRBD1 . TRBV7-3 CASSSPGQGRHEQYF TGTGCCAGCAGCTCACCGGGACAGGGTCGACACGAGCAGTACTTC
TRBJ2-1 TRBD2 . TRBV18 CASSHLAGEQSSYNEQFF TGTGCCAGCTCACATCTAGCGGGGGAGCAGAGCTCCTACAATGAGCAGTTCTTC
TRBJ2-1 . . TRBV28 CASKRDTGSYNEQFF TGTGCCAGCAAGAGAGACACTGGATCCTACAATGAGCAGTTCTTC
TRBJ2-7 TRBD2 . TRBV12-3/TRBV12-4 CASSFTGLAGLFYEQYF TGTGCCAGCAGTTTTACGGGACTAGCGGGCCTCTTCTACGAGCAGTACTTC
TRBJ2-5 . . TRBV28 CASSQETQYF TGTGCCAGCAGTCAAGAGACCCAGTACTTC
TRBJ2-7 . . TRBV7-9 CASRPPQGYEQYF TGTGCCAGCAGGCCACCACAGGGCTACGAGCAGTACTTC
TRBJ2-3 . . TRBV27 CASRTGYPTDTQYF TGTGCCAGCAGAACCGGCTACCCCACAGATACGCAGTATTTT
TRBJ2-1 . once TRBV27 CASTLGGEANEQFF TGTGCCAGCACCCTAGGGGGGGAGGCCAATGAGCAGTTCTTC
TRBJ2-2 . . TRBV4-1 CASSQDRGERTGELFF TGCGCCAGCAGCCAAGATAGGGGGGAGCGGACCGGGGAGCTGTTTTTT
TRBJ1-1 . . TRBV7-9 CASSPEPGGGTEAFF TGTGCCAGCAGCCCGGAACCCGGGGGGGGTACTGAAGCTTTCTTT
TRBJ1-2 TRBD1 . TRBV2 CASSVGTGSGYTF TGTGCCAGCAGTGTTGGGACAGGGTCTGGCTACACCTTC
TRBJ2-3 . . TRBV28 CASSLRAGPDTQYF TGTGCCAGCAGTTTACGGGCAGGGCCAGATACGCAGTATTTT
TRBJ2-3 . . TRBV4-2 CASSLERSDTQYF TGTGCCAGCAGCCTCGAGAGGTCAGATACGCAGTATTTT
TRBJ1-5 . few TRBV2 CASSGGGPQHF TGTGCCAGCAGCGGGGGGGGGCCCCAGCATTTT
TRBJ1-2 TRBD1 once TRBV29-1 CSVDPGQGGGYTF TGCAGCGTTGATCCGGGACAGGGGGGTGGCTACACCTTC
TRBJ2-7 . . TRBV11-1 CASSADASYEQYF TGTGCCAGCAGCGCCGACGCATCCTACGAGCAGTACTTC
TRBJ1-1 . few TRBV11-3 CASSSTPGTEAFF TGTGCCAGCAGCTCCACCCCCGGGACTGAAGCTTTCTTT
TRBJ1-1 TRBD1 . TRBV13 CASRVGGRDTEAFF TGTGCCAGCAGGGTAGGGGGCAGGGACACTGAAGCTTTCTTT